This T cell receptor (beta chain) was recorded in a study of cytomegalovirus exposure and HLA in healthy donors. General observations from the study: A classifier reportedly called cytomegalovirus status with high sensitivity and specificity.

The CDR3 spans 13 residues. Between the trimmed V and J ends, which lost 6 bases and 6 bases, there was a span of 13 bases. In germline, CDR1 is MNHNS, CDR2 SASEGT. A remark on this clone: The antigen is unknown.

The protocol was immunoSEQ multiplex PCR, while the TCRdb copy is restricted to in-frame clones and leaves out a portion. Here the sample spans 150,000 to 200,000 clones, approximately 84% being singletons. This chain uses TRBV6-1 with TRBJ2-3, with D perhaps TRBD1 (6 bases). Sequencing was carried out using PBMCs. The TCR was taken from a man between 18 and 29 years old in good health and CMV-seropositive. The CDR3 DNA is TGTGCCAGCAGCCCCCAGGGGTGGGATACGCAGTATTTT. Its translation is CASSPQGWDTQYF.